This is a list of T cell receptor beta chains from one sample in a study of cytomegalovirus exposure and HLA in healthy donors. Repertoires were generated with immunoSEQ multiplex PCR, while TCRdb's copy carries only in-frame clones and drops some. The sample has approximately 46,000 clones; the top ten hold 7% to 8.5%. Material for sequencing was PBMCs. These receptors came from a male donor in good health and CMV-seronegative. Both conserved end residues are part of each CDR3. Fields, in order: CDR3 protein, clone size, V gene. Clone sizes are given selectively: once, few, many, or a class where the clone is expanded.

cdr3_aa: CASSEIPPGARTSGANVLTF; clone_size: NA; v_call: TRBV2
cdr3_aa: CASSAARAAGYTF; clone_size: NA; v_call: TRBV5-1
cdr3_aa: CASSRPGQYNEQFF; clone_size: NA; v_call: TRBV5-1
cdr3_aa: CASSSDGDEQYF; clone_size: NA; v_call: TRBV5-1
cdr3_aa: CASSYGAEPNEQFF; clone_size: NA; v_call: TRBV6-6
cdr3_aa: CASSLGSEGLGGSGTQYF; clone_size: NA; v_call: TRBV4-2
cdr3_aa: CASSAEQGSSGNTIYF; clone_size: medium-sized; v_call: TRBV6-1
cdr3_aa: CARDRGRRYF; clone_size: NA; v_call: TRBV27
cdr3_aa: CASTVDGGETQYF; clone_size: NA; v_call: TRBV2
cdr3_aa: CAISGRDRDTEAFF; clone_size: NA; v_call: TRBV10-3
cdr3_aa: CASRRLAGGTYEQYF; clone_size: NA; v_call: TRBV2
cdr3_aa: CASSPYAYGEAFMGYGYTF; clone_size: NA; v_call: TRBV28
cdr3_aa: CASSRTGFRPSGSSYEQYF; clone_size: NA; v_call: TRBV27
cdr3_aa: CASVGGFNYGYTF; clone_size: NA; v_call: TRBV28
cdr3_aa: CASSFGPSYEQYF; clone_size: NA; v_call: TRBV7-2
cdr3_aa: CASSLQGNQPQHF; clone_size: NA; v_call: TRBV7-2
cdr3_aa: CASSLDRGRSSYEQYF; clone_size: NA; v_call: TRBV28
cdr3_aa: CASDQSGTYYEQYF; clone_size: NA; v_call: TRBV2
cdr3_aa: CASSVGQASYEQYF; clone_size: NA; v_call: TRBV9
cdr3_aa: CASSAGPLSSYNEQFF; clone_size: NA; v_call: TRBV5-4
cdr3_aa: CASRGAQLSNQPQHF; clone_size: NA; v_call: TRBV28
cdr3_aa: CSASRSGTDTQYF; clone_size: NA; v_call: TRBV29-1
cdr3_aa: CAISESAGDTEAFF; clone_size: NA; v_call: TRBV10-3
cdr3_aa: CASSRRQENYEQYF; clone_size: NA; v_call: TRBV7-2
cdr3_aa: CASSRSGSAYEQYF; clone_size: NA; v_call: TRBV28
cdr3_aa: CASSAAGTSGYEQYF; clone_size: NA; v_call: TRBV9
cdr3_aa: CAWREKGLSNYGYTF; clone_size: NA; v_call: TRBV30
cdr3_aa: CSVSSRGGEQYF; clone_size: NA; v_call: TRBV29-1
cdr3_aa: CASSPQGLRAYEQYF; clone_size: NA; v_call: TRBV5-5
cdr3_aa: CASRPSSGTSGSEQYF; clone_size: NA; v_call: TRBV6-6
cdr3_aa: CASSELGQVYEQYF; clone_size: NA; v_call: TRBV25-1
cdr3_aa: CASSYGGQWEQYF; clone_size: NA; v_call: TRBV6-5
cdr3_aa: CASSARDRGLAQPQHF; clone_size: NA; v_call: TRBV19
cdr3_aa: CASSPTGGRTNEKLFF; clone_size: NA; v_call: TRBV19
cdr3_aa: CSVEGGRGRGETQYF; clone_size: NA; v_call: TRBV29-1
cdr3_aa: CASSLQGRTGELFF; clone_size: NA; v_call: TRBV6-1
cdr3_aa: CAISVGVNTEAFF; clone_size: NA; v_call: TRBV10-3
cdr3_aa: CASSTRLAGENEQFF; clone_size: NA; v_call: TRBV7-2
cdr3_aa: CASSLTHLAAEPWNEQFF; clone_size: NA; v_call: TRBV7-3
cdr3_aa: CASRGPDFGNTIYF; clone_size: NA; v_call: TRBV6-1
cdr3_aa: CASSIRQANTGELFF; clone_size: NA; v_call: TRBV5-4
cdr3_aa: CASSQNTGNTGELFF; clone_size: NA; v_call: TRBV18